Listed here are 2 T cell receptor beta chains from one sample, sequenced in a study of post-analysis software for immune sequencing data. TCR beta cDNA libraries included unique molecular identifiers. MiXCR, applied by TCRdb to the PCR reads, yields one record per CDR3 protein. The sample lists some 700,000 distinct CDR3 sequences; 55% to 70% were seen once. Their target antigens are unknown. Study outcomes and limitations: About five TRBV segments were more frequent in patients than controls; TRBV5-6, TRBV5-1 and TRBV20-1 belonged to this group.

Sequenced: blood. The receptor set was obtained from a girl aged 2-10 years with multiple sclerosis.

This clonotype was observed a few times. The chain is built from TRBV29-1 and TRBJ2-3; D gene uncertain. Germline V gene sequence: CDR1 SQVTM, CDR2 ANQGSEA. The V and J ends lost 5 bases and 1 base respectively, with 4 bases between them. The CDR3 spans 11 residues. The CDR3 spells CSVRRTDTQYF. In DNA, the CDR3 is TGCAGCGTTCGCCGCACAGATACGCAGTATTTT.

Only a few counts were recorded for this clonotype. The V call is TRBV29-1, the J call TRBJ1-1; D may be TRBD1 (5 bases). In germline, CDR1 is SQVTM, CDR2 ANQGSEA. V lost 4 bases and J 5 bases, leaving 11 bases between the germline ends. The CDR3 has 12 amino acids. The CDR3 DNA reads as TGCAGCGTTGGCGTTGGGGGGACTGAAGCTTTCTTT. Translating gives CSVGVGGTEAFF.